A single sample is the source of the 8 T cell receptor beta chains below, sequenced in a study of blood T cell repertoires in COVID-19. Profiled with immunoSEQ multiplex PCR; TCRdb holds only in-frame clones, not every one. Counted here are 150,000 or so clones, 85% to 90% occurring once; the ten biggest clones make up 2.5% to 3%. Sequenced input: peripheral blood. The source of these receptors is a man in his 60s with active or convalescent COVID-19.

The genes are TRBV7-2 and TRBJ1-5; 8 bases map to TRBD1. V was clipped by 5 bases and J by 6 bases; unmatched bases: 12. The germline gives CDR1 SGHTA, CDR2 FQGNSA. The CDR3 has 16 residues. For the CDR3, the DNA is TGTGCCAGCAGCACAGTCTCAGGGGGCAGCGGTCAGCCCCAGCATTTT. The encoded protein is CASSTVSGGSGQPQHF.

This clone was seen only a few times. V gene TRBV3-1 (or the pseudogene TRBV3-2) combines with J gene TRBJ2-2; 8 bases match TRBD1. In germline, CDR1 is LGHDT, CDR2 YNNKEL (reference sequence). The CDR3 covers 17 residues. The ends lost 3 bases at V and 5 bases at J; junction bases unmatched: 11. The CDR3: CASSHGQGYLGTGELFF. The CDR3 DNA is TGTGCCAGCAGCCACGGACAGGGCTATTTAGGGACCGGGGAGCTGTTTTTT.

Comment on this clone: The junction and the germline gene differ at one end; a read error may be behind it. The chain links TRBV3-1 (or the pseudogene TRBV3-2) to TRBJ2-7; perhaps TRBD1 as D (6 bases). CDR1 is LGHDT, CDR2 YNNKEL, per germline (reference sequence). This CDR3 contains 13 residues. CDR3 coding DNA: TGTGCCAGCAGTCCGTTTACAGGGTTGGGCAGGGACTTC. Amino acid sequence: CASSPFTGLGRDF.

The V call is TRBV5-1, the J call TRBJ1-1; no clear D gene. CDR3 length equals 14 residues. V was cut by 4 bases and J by 4 bases, with 14 bases left in between. The germline V gene encodes CDR1 SGHRS and CDR2 YFSETQ. CDR3 DNA: TGCGCCAGCAGCCGGGCGGGAATCGGCACTGAAGCTTTCTTT. It yields the protein CASSRAGIGTEAFF.

This chain uses TRBV21-1 with TRBJ2-2; TRBD1, the D gene given by the table, was not confirmed from the DNA. TRBV21-1 is a listed pseudogene. This CDR3 region has 15 residues. The DNA for the CDR3 is TGTGCCACCGATCCGGGACAGATATTCACCGGGGAGCTGTTTTTT. Protein sequence: CATDPGQIFTGELFF.

This chain uses TRBV5-1 with TRBJ1-1, with 7 nucleotides matching TRBD1. CDR3 length: 14 residues. Germline-derived CDR1 and CDR2 are SGHRS and YFSETQ. J lost 0 bases, V lost 4 bases, and 3 bases had no gene match. The CDR3 DNA sequence: TGCGCCAGCAGCAGGACAGGAATGAACACTGAAGCTTTCTTT. Translating gives CASSRTGMNTEAFF.

This chain joins TRBV7-3 and TRBJ1-2; D perhaps matches TRBD1 (6 bases). This CDR3 has 16 residues. Per the germline V gene, CDR1 is SGHTA and CDR2 is FQGTGA. V was trimmed by 5 bases and J by 7 bases, leaving 23 bases between them. This chain's CDR3 is CASSPPTGQTPAGYTF. CDR3 DNA: TGTGCCAGCAGCCCTCCGACCGGACAGACACCCGCTGGCTACACCTTC.

The J gene is TRBJ1-4, the V gene TRBV20-1; D call uncertain. Germline V gene lookup returns CDR1 DFQATT and CDR2 SNEGSKA (reference sequence). CDR3 length equals 11 residues. CDR3 protein: CRGVGGEKLFF. The CDR3 DNA sequence: TGCAGGGGCGTTGGTGGGGAAAAACTGTTTTTT.